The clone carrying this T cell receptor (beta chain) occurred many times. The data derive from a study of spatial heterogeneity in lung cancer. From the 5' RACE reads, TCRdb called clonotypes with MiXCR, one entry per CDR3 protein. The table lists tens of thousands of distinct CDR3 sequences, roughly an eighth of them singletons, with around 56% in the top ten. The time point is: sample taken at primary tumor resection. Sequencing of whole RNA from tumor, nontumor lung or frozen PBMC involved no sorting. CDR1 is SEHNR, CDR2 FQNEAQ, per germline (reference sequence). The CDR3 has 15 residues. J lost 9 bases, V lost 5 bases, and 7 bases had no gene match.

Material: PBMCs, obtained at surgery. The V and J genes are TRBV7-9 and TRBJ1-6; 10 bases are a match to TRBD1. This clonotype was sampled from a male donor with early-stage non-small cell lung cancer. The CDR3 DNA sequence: TGTGCCAGCAGCCCTCGACAGGGGGCTGCTTCACCCCTCCACTTT. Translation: CASSPRQGAASPLHF.